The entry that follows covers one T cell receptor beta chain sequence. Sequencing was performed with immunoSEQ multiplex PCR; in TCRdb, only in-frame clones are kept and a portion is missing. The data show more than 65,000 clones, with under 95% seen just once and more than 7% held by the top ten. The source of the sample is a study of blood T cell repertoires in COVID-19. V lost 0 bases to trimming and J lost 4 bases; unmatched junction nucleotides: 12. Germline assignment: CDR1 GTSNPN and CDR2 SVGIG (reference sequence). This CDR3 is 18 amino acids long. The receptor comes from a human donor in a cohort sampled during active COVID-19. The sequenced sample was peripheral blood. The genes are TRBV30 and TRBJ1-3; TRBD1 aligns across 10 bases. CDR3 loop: CAWSVRLFGTGAGNTIYF. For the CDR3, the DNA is TGTGCCTGGAGTGTACGGCTCTTTGGGACAGGGGCAGGAAACACCATATATTTT.